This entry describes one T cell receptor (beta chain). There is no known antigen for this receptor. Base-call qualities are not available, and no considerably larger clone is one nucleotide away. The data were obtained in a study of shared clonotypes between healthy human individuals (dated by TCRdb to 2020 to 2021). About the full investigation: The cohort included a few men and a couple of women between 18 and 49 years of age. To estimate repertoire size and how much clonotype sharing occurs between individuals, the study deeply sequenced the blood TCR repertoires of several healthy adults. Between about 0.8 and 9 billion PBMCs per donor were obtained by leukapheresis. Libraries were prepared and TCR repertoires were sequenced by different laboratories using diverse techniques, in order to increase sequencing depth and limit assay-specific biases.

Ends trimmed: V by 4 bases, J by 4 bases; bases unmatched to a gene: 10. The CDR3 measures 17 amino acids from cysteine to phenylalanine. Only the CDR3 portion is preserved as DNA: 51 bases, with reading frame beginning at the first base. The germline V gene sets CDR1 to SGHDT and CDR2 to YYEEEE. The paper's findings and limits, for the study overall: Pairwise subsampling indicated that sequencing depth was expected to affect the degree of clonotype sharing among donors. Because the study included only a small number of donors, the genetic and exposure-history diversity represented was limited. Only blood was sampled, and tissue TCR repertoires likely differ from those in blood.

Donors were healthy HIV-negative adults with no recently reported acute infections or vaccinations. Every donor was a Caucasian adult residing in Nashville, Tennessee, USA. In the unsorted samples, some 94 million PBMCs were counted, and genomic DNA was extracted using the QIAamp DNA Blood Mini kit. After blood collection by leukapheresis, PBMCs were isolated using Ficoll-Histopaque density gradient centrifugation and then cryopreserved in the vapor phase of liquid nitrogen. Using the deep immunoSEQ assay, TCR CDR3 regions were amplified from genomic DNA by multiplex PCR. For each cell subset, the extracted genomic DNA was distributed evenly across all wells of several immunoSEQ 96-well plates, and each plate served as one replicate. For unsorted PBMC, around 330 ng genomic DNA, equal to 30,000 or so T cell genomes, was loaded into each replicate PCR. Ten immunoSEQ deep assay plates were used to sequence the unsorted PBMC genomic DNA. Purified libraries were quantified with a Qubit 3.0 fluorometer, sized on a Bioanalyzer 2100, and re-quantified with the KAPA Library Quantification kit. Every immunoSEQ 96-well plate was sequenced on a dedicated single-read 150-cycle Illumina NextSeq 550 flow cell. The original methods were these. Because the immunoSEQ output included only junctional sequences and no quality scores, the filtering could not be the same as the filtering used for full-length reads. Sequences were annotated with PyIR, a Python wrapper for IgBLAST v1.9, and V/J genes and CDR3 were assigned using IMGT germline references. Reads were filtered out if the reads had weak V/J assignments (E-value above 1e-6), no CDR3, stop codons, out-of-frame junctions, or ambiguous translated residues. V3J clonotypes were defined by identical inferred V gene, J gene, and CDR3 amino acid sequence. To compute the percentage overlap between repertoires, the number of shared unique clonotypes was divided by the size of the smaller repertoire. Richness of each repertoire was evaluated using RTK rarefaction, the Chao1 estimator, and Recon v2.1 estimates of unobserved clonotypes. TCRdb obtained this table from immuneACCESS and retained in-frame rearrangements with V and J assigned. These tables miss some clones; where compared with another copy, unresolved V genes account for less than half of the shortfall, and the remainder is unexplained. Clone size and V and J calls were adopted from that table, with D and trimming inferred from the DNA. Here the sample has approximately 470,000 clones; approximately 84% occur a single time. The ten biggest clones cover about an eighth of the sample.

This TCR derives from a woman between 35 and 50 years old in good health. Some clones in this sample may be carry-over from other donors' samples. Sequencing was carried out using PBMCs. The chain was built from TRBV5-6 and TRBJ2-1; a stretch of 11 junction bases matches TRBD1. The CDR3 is CASSKGQGEILYNEQFF. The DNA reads TGTGCCAGCAGCAAGGGACAGGGGGAAATCTTATACAATGAGCAGTTCTTC.